This T cell receptor beta chain was sequenced for a study of OX40 agonist ivuxolimab in advanced cancers. In this sample, this clone turned up once. Its antigen is undetermined. TCRdb keeps only in-frame clones here, not all; method: immunoSEQ multiplex PCR. The sample consists of around 70,000 clones, about 79% of them appearing once. Study findings and constraints: Expanded clones were, on average, more numerous among CD8+ T cells than CD4+.

Trimming stripped 0 bases from V and 7 bases from J, with 10 bases between. The CDR3 loop spans 14 amino acids. CDR1 is ENHRY and CDR2 is SYGVKD in the germline V gene. This clonotype originated in an adult with an advanced solid tumor such as melanoma, head and neck, liver or kidney cancer. This specimen consisted of CD4+ or CD8+ T cells sorted from blood, obtained in a trial of the OX40 agonist ivuxolimab. The chain links TRBV10-3 to TRBJ1-5; TRBD1 might be the D (5 bases). Written as DNA, the CDR3 is TGTGCCATCAGTGAGTCGATAGGGGACCAGCCCCAGCATTTT. Amino acids: CAISESIGDQPQHF.